These 30 T cell receptor beta chains originate from one sample sequenced in a study of cytomegalovirus exposure and HLA in healthy donors. The PCR had 60 Vbeta and 13 Jbeta primers. Sequencing was performed with immunoSEQ multiplex PCR; in TCRdb, only in-frame clones are kept and a portion is missing. The table has 100,000 to 150,000 clones, roughly three quarters seen once. The specimen sequenced was PBMCs. Receptor source: a woman in her fifties or sixties in good health and CMV-seronegative.

This clone was seen more than once but under ten times. The junction departs from germline at one end; a sequencing error may be responsible. The chain employs TRBV7-9 and TRBJ2-1, with 9 bases that match TRBD2. The CDR3 totals 15 residues. CDR1 is SEHNR and CDR2 is FQNEAQ in the germline V gene (reference sequence). CDR3 DNA sequence: TGTTCCAGCAGCCCGAGCGGGGGGCTATACAATGAGCAGTTCTTC. It is translated as CSSSPSGGLYNEQFF. Full variable domain (remainder filled in from reference TRBV7-9 and TRBJ2-1): DTGVSQNPRHKITKRGQNVTFRCDPISEHNRLYWYRQTLGQGPEFLTYFQNEAQLEKSRLLSDRFSAERPKGSFSTLEIQRTEQGDSAMYLCSSSPSGGLYNEQFFGPGTRLTVL.

This clone occurred a few times. The rearrangement links TRBV27 to TRBJ2-7, with D tentatively TRBD1 (5 bases). Germline V gene data show CDR1 as MNHEY and CDR2 as SMNVEV (reference sequence). Trimming cost V 5 bases and J 1 base, with 9 bases left between them. This CDR3 spans 13 amino acids. The CDR3 DNA sequence: TGTGCCAGCAGTCCTCAGGGATCCTACGAGCAGTACTTC. Translation gives CASSPQGSYEQYF.

This chain joins TRBV28 and TRBJ1-6; D might be TRBD1 (6 bases). Germline assignment: CDR1 MDHEN and CDR2 SYDVKM. The CDR3 sequence is 13 residues long. V lost 11 bases and J 9 bases, leaving 17 bases between the germline ends. CDR3 protein: CALQGRGASPLHF. CDR3 in DNA: TGTGCCCTCCAAGGCAGGGGAGCTTCACCCCTCCACTTT.

This clone was found a few times. The CDR3 reads CASSFEGPGETQYF. The CDR3 nucleotides are TGTGCCAGCAGTTTTGAGGGTCCAGGAGAGACCCAGTACTTC. The chain is built from TRBV28 and TRBJ2-5, with D possibly matching TRBD2 (5 bases). The CDR3 sequence is 14 residues long. Germline V gene data show CDR1 as MDHEN and CDR2 as SYDVKM. With 3 bases removed from V and 4 bases from J, the gap between germline ends came to 12 bases.

CDR3 region: CASSPQTGWNQPQHF. CDR3 sequence (DNA): TGTGCCAGCAGTCCACAAACAGGGTGGAATCAGCCCCAGCATTTT. The genes are TRBV27 and TRBJ1-5; perhaps TRBD1 as D (6 bases). CDR1 is MNHEY, CDR2 SMNVEV, per germline (reference sequence). Trimming stripped 5 bases from V and 4 bases from J, with 15 bases between. CDR3 size: 15 residues.

The CDR3 DNA sequence: TGTGCCAGTAGCCAGGAATATGGCTACACCTTC. The encoded protein is CASSQEYGYTF. The J gene is TRBJ1-2, the V gene TRBV19; D not resolved. The V end was cut by 6 bases, the J end by 5 bases, with 7 bases between. The CDR3 loop spans 11 amino acids. The V gene's germline CDR1 is LNHDA and CDR2 SQIVND (reference sequence).

The chain couples TRBV2 to TRBJ2-2; 9 bases are shared with TRBD2. This CDR3 spans 15 amino acids. With V trimmed by 5 bases and J by 5 bases, 6 bases remained unmatched. Germline CDR1 reads SNHLY; CDR2 reads FYNNEI. The CDR3 DNA sequence: TGTGCCAGCAGTTCAGGACTAGCGAGTACCGGGGAGCTGTTTTTT. Translating gives CASSSGLASTGELFF.

The V call is TRBV4-1, the J call TRBJ1-6, with D unresolved. V shed 0 bases and J shed 4 bases, with 13 bases lying between them. This CDR3 comprises 17 residues. Germline V gene sequence: CDR1 MGHRA, CDR2 YSYEKL. CDR3 in DNA: TGCGCCAGCAGCCAAGATCGTCTACGAGCTTATAATTCACCCCTCCACTTT. Its protein product is CASSQDRLRAYNSPLHF.

The genes are TRBV15 and TRBJ2-7; D remains unclear. The CDR3 is 16 residues long. Trimming removed 0 bases at V and 4 bases at J, with 16 bases between. The germline CDR1 and CDR2 sequences are LNHNV and YYDKDF (reference sequence). CDR3 nucleotide sequence: TGTGCCACCAGCAGAGATTTAGGCAGGCGTGGGTACGAGCAGTACTTC. As protein: CATSRDLGRRGYEQYF. Full variable domain (remainder filled in from reference TRBV15 and TRBJ2-7): DAMVIQNPRYQVTQFGKPVTLSCSQTLNHNVMYWYQQKSSQAPKLLFHYYDKDFNNEADTPDNFQSRRPNTSFCFLDIRSPGLGDTAMYLCATSRDLGRRGYEQYFGPGTRLTVT.

V usage is TRBV9 and J usage is TRBJ2-3; 15 bases agree with TRBD2. In germline, CDR1 is SGDLS, CDR2 YYNGEE. Trimming removed 3 bases from V and 7 bases from J; junction bases left unmatched: 3. This CDR3 spans 15 amino acids. CDR3 residues: CASSGTSGGGNTQYF. The CDR3 nucleotides are TGTGCCAGCAGCGGGACTAGCGGGGGGGGCAATACGCAGTATTTT.

This clone was recorded a few times. The chain employs TRBV6-1 and TRBJ1-1; 8 nucleotides align to TRBD1. V dropped 8 bases and J dropped 4; count of bases not matched to a gene: 6. The V gene's germline CDR1 is MNHNS and CDR2 SASEGT. This CDR3 contains 13 residues. The DNA of the CDR3 is TGTGCCAGCTTGGGACAGGTAGGCACTGAAGCTTTCTTT. As protein: CASLGQVGTEAFF.

The genes are TRBV7-9 and TRBJ1-2, with D hard to call. V lost 2 bases and J 8 bases, leaving 3 bases between the germline ends. CDR1 and CDR2 (germline): SEHNR, FQNEAQ (reference sequence). The CDR3 extends over 10 amino acids. The CDR3 reads CASSLTGYTF. CDR3 DNA: TGTGCCAGCAGCTTAACAGGCTACACCTTC.

J is TRBJ1-5 and V is TRBV6-5, with D perhaps TRBD1 (6 bases). Per the germline V gene, CDR1 is MNHEY and CDR2 is SVGAGI. This CDR3 is 14 amino acids long. The V end lost 6 bases, the J end lost 9 bases, and 18 bases lay between the germline ends. The CDR3 region is CASRGTGPPGPQHF. The CDR3 DNA sequence: TGTGCCAGCAGAGGTACAGGGCCACCTGGGCCCCAGCATTTT.

The chain employs TRBV7-2 and TRBJ2-7; TRBD2 might be the D (5 bases). The germline V gene encodes CDR1 SGHTA and CDR2 FQGNSA. CDR3 length equals 14 residues. V was shortened by 5 bases and J by 1 base, with 12 bases between the two germline ends. Written as DNA, the CDR3 is TGTGCCAGCAGCCGGGATCAGGTTTCCTACGAGCAGTACTTC. As protein: CASSRDQVSYEQYF.

The chain recombines TRBV2 with TRBJ2-6; tentative D call: TRBD2 (5 bases). The CDR3 loop spans 11 amino acids. The V end was cut by 6 bases, the J end by 10 bases, with 7 bases between. The germline CDR1 and CDR2 sequences are SNHLY and FYNNEI. CDR3 nucleotide sequence: TGTGCCAGCAGGGACTTTAACGTCCTGACTTTC. Translation gives CASRDFNVLTF.

The chain is built from TRBV5-1 and TRBJ1-1; 7 bases line up with TRBD1. The CDR3 sequence is 14 residues long. Per the germline V gene, CDR1 is SGHRS and CDR2 is YFSETQ. V lost 4 bases, J lost 3 bases, and 6 bases stayed unmatched. CDR3 DNA sequence: TGCGCCAGCAGCAAACAGGGGACGGACACTGAAGCTTTCTTT. Amino acids: CASSKQGTDTEAFF.

The chain is built from TRBV5-1 and TRBJ1-4; 7 nucleotides agree with TRBD1. CDR1 and CDR2 from the germline V gene are SGHRS and YFSETQ. This CDR3 contains 14 residues. V lost 4 bases, J lost 3 bases, and 3 bases stayed unmatched. The CDR3 nucleotides read TGCGCCAGCAGCGTGGGACAGCCTAATGAAAAACTGTTTTTT. Translating gives CASSVGQPNEKLFF.

This clone appeared a few times. V and J are TRBV7-6 and TRBJ2-7, with D possibly being TRBD1 (6 bases). V was trimmed by 2 bases and J by 3 bases, leaving 8 bases between them. Per germline, CDR1 SGHVS and CDR2 FNYEAQ. The CDR3 extends over 13 amino acids. Written as DNA, the CDR3 is TGTGCCAGCAGCTTATCACAGGGCTACGAGCAGTACTTC. It codes for CASSLSQGYEQYF.

The chain recombines TRBV14 with TRBJ1-1; 12 positions agree with TRBD1. From germline, CDR1 is SGHDN and CDR2 FVKESK. CDR3 size: 15 residues. Trimming cost V 4 bases and J 12 bases; bases outside gene matches: 12. The CDR3 sequence: CASSRGGTGGSASFF. In nucleotides, the CDR3 is TGTGCCAGCAGCCGGGGAGGGACAGGGGGCTCCGCGTCTTTCTTT.

V and J are TRBV15 and TRBJ1-5, with 9 bases lining up with TRBD1. Germline CDR1 reads LNHNV; CDR2 reads YYDKDF (reference sequence). The CDR3 has 15 residues. Trimming at V came to 5 bases and at J to 4 bases, leaving 6 bases not matched to a gene. The CDR3 is CATSVGTGTNQPQHF. The DNA of the CDR3 is TGTGCCACCAGCGTCGGGACAGGGACTAATCAGCCCCAGCATTTT.

The genes are TRBV6-5 and TRBJ2-2, with D tentatively TRBD2 (7 bases). The CDR3 runs to 15 residues. The germline V and J ends were trimmed by 4 bases and 5 bases, with 14 bases remaining between them. Germline-derived CDR1 and CDR2 are MNHEY and SVGAGI. The CDR3 here is CASSFGGGRTGELFF. Here the CDR3 DNA reads TGTGCCAGCAGTTTCGGCGGGGGCAGGACCGGGGAGCTGTTTTTT.

The gene calls are TRBV30 and TRBJ1-4, with 7 bases matching TRBD1. This CDR3 comprises 13 residues. In germline, CDR1 is GTSNPN, CDR2 SVGIG (reference sequence). V shed 3 bases, J shed 5 bases, and the junction held 3 bases outside the gene matches. The CDR3 coding sequence is TGTGCCTGGAGGGGACAGAGCAATGAAAAACTGTTTTTT. Its protein is CAWRGQSNEKLFF. The whole variable domain, filled in from reference TRBV30 and TRBJ1-4, reads SQTIHQWPATLVQPVGSPLSLECTVEGTSNPNLYWYRQAAGRGLQLLFYSVGIGQISSEVPQNLSASRPQDRQFILSSKKLLLSDSGFYLCAWRGQSNEKLFFGSGTQLSVL.

The chain carries TRBV28 and TRBJ2-7, with TRBD2 identical over 14 bases. Germline V gene lookup returns CDR1 MDHEN and CDR2 SYDVKM. With 0 bases clipped from V and 6 bases from J, the junction kept 7 bases outside the gene matches. The CDR3 consists of 17 residues. The CDR3 is CASSLWGLAGAATEQYF. CDR3 bases: TGTGCCAGCAGTTTATGGGGACTAGCGGGAGCGGCTACCGAGCAGTACTTC.

The rearrangement uses TRBV28 and TRBJ1-3; TRBD1 is a possible D gene (5 bases). The CDR3 consists of 15 residues. The V gene's germline CDR1 is MDHEN and CDR2 SYDVKM. V gave up 3 bases and J gave up 2 bases, with 11 bases separating them. The CDR3 loop reads CASSFVSTAGNTIYF. For the CDR3, the DNA is TGTGCCAGCAGTTTTGTGTCGACAGCTGGAAACACCATATATTTT.

This clone was counted only a few times. The V call is TRBV19, the J call TRBJ2-7, with TRBD2 identical over 11 bases. CDR3 size: 14 residues. Unmatched junction bases numbered 7, after V lost 9 bases and J lost 3 bases. CDR1 LNHDA and CDR2 SQIVND come from the germline V gene (reference sequence). The CDR3 sequence is CASCTGTSGYEQYF. For the CDR3, the DNA is TGTGCCAGCTGCACCGGGACTAGCGGCTACGAGCAGTACTTC.

The V and J genes are TRBV4-1 and TRBJ2-5, with 8 bases matching TRBD1. The last part of the DNA fits TRBJ2-7 better; the J call may be wrong. The CDR3 totals 15 residues. Germline V gives CDR1 MGHRA, CDR2 YSYEKL. In DNA, the CDR3 is TGCGCCAGCAGCCAGCAGGGGGCGCGGTCCTACGAGCAGTACTTC. Its translation: CASSQQGARSYEQYF.

The V call is TRBV28, the J call TRBJ1-5; perhaps TRBD1 as D (5 bases). Germline loops: CDR1 MDHEN, CDR2 SYDVKM. The germline V and J ends were trimmed by 5 bases and 7 bases, with 15 bases remaining between them. CDR3 size: 14 residues. CDR3 sequence: CASSPGTRRQPQHF. The CDR3 nucleotides are TGTGCCAGCAGTCCCGGGACTAGAAGACAGCCCCAGCATTTT.

The chain combines TRBV11-2 with TRBJ2-7, with a weak D call TRBD1 (5 bases). The ends were cut back, 5 bases at V and 0 bases at J, with 20 bases in the middle. The CDR3 has 17 residues. Germline V gene lookup returns CDR1 SGHAT and CDR2 FQNNGV. CDR3 nucleotides: TGTGCCAGCAGCCCCCTTAGGGGATCCAAAAGCTCCTACGAGCAGTACTTC. This codes for CASSPLRGSKSSYEQYF.

The V gene is TRBV5-4, the J gene TRBJ1-1; 11 bases align to TRBD1. The trim removed 0 bases at V and 5 bases at J, leaving 6 bases unmatched. The germline V gene encodes CDR1 SGHNT and CDR2 YYREEE (reference sequence). There are 16 residues in the CDR3. CDR3 DNA sequence: TGTGCCAGCAGCTTGGGCGGGACAGGGGGGAGGACTGAAGCTTTCTTT. Amino acids: CASSLGGTGGRTEAFF.

J is TRBJ1-1 and V is TRBV6-1; 7 nucleotides match TRBD1. The CDR3 extends over 15 amino acids. V shed 3 bases and J 10 bases; nucleotides not matched to a gene: 14. The germline V gene encodes CDR1 MNHNS and CDR2 SASEGT. The CDR3 nucleotides read TGTGCCAGCAGTGAGGGCAGGGGGGTGTTTTATGTAGCTTTCTTT. Protein sequence: CASSEGRGVFYVAFF.